Shown below are 18 T cell receptor beta chains from a single sample sequenced in a study of T cells in localized non-small cell lung cancer. TCRdb keeps only in-frame clones here, not all; method: immunoSEQ multiplex PCR. The sample yields over 70,000 clones, 86% seen once. The sequences come from peripheral blood, collected before any cancer treatment. The receptors stem from a male donor older than 55 with stage III squamous cell lung carcinoma.

This clone was picked up one time. V is TRBV2 and J is TRBJ1-5; D perhaps matches TRBD1 (6 bases). The V end lost 4 bases, the J end lost 4 bases, and 14 bases lay between the germline ends. The germline gives CDR1 SNHLY, CDR2 FYNNEI. The CDR3 sequence is 15 residues long. CDR3 sequence reads: CASSVTGLSNQPQHF. The CDR3 region has the DNA TGTGCCAGCAGTGTAACAGGGTTGTCAAATCAGCCCCAGCATTTT.

Details on this clone: This specimen includes other DNA sequences encoding the same CDR3. CDR3 DNA: TGTGCCAGCAGCTTGGACCAAGAGACCCAGTACTTC. Protein product: CASSLDQETQYF. The V call is TRBV7-9, the J call TRBJ2-5, with unresolved D. Germline V lookup: CDR1 SEHNR, CDR2 FQNEAQ (reference sequence). V was cut by 3 bases and J by 0 bases, with 2 bases left in between. The length of the CDR3 is 12 residues.

In DNA, the CDR3 is TGTGCCAGCAGTTCACGACTAGCGGGGGGTCCTTTGGTCGGGGAGCTGTTTTTT. This encodes CASSSRLAGGPLVGELFF. The chain couples TRBV27 to TRBJ2-2; TRBD2 matches 13 bases. Trimming at V came to 4 bases and at J to 7 bases, leaving 12 bases not matched to a gene. The germline CDR1 and CDR2 sequences are MNHEY and SMNVEV (reference sequence). This CDR3 comprises 18 residues.

This chain uses TRBV14 with TRBJ2-7, with no clear D. The CDR3 sequence is 16 residues long. V lost 1 base to trimming and J lost 1 base, with 14 bases between them. The germline gives CDR1 SGHDN, CDR2 FVKESK. The CDR3 region is CASSQGITDRSYEQYF. CDR3 coding DNA: TGTGCCAGCAGCCAAGGCATAACCGACCGTTCCTACGAGCAGTACTTC.

The chain recombines TRBV5-4 with TRBJ2-5; either TRBD1 or TRBD2 may fit D (5 bases each). The germline V gene encodes CDR1 SGHNT and CDR2 YYREEE (reference sequence). This CDR3 spans 13 amino acids. V lost 3 bases, J lost 1 base, and 7 bases lay in between. The CDR3 nucleotides are TGTGCCAGCAGCTCAGGGAGCCAAGAGACCCAGTACTTC. Protein sequence: CASSSGSQETQYF.

The chain is built from TRBV12-5 and TRBJ1-1; 8 nucleotides align to TRBD1. CDR1 and CDR2 from the germline V gene are LGHNT and FRNRAP. Unmatched junction bases numbered 14, after V lost 5 bases and J lost 12 bases. The CDR3 runs to 14 residues. The CDR3 nucleotides are TGTGCTAGTGGTCCCCAGGGGGCATACGCCATAACTTTCTTT. Amino acids: CASGPQGAYAITFF.

The chain uses TRBV18 and TRBJ2-3; D possibly corresponds to TRBD2 (6 bases). V was cut by 4 bases and J by 10 bases, with 18 bases left in between. The CDR3 sequence is 14 residues long. CDR1 and CDR2 from the germline V gene are KGHSH and LQKENI. CDR3 residues: CASSLHTGTSPQYF. In DNA, the CDR3 is TGTGCCAGCTCACTACATACCGGGACTTCTCCGCAGTATTTT. The whole variable domain, filled in from reference TRBV18 and TRBJ2-3, reads NAGVMQNPRHLVRRRGQEARLRCSPMKGHSHVYWYRQLPEEGLKFMVYLQKENIIDESGMPKERFSAEFPKEGPSILRIQQVVRGDSAAYFCASSLHTGTSPQYFGPGTRLTVL.

The chain links TRBV5-5 to TRBJ1-4; D is uncertain. V lost 2 bases and J 0 bases, leaving 5 bases between the germline ends. Germline CDR1 reads SGHKS; CDR2 reads YYEKEE (reference sequence). This CDR3 is built from 14 residues. This chain's CDR3 is CASSFQATNEKLFF. CDR3 bases: TGTGCCAGCAGCTTTCAGGCAACTAATGAAAAACTGTTTTTT.

The chain couples TRBV18 to TRBJ1-1, with D perhaps TRBD1 (6 bases). The CDR3 consists of 14 residues. Trimming stripped 4 bases from V and 1 base from J, with 10 bases between. Germline V gene lookup returns CDR1 KGHSH and CDR2 LQKENI. The CDR3 DNA follows: TGTGCCAGCTCACTGGGGACACAGAACACTGAAGCTTTCTTT. It translates to CASSLGTQNTEAFF.

The chain recombines TRBV6-5 with TRBJ1-1, with D tentatively TRBD1 (5 bases). Germline CDR1 MNHEY, CDR2 SVGAGI. The CDR3 length is 16 residues. V lost 2 bases and J 2 bases, leaving 15 bases between the germline ends. The CDR3 loop is CASSYTTGGINTEAFF. For the CDR3, the DNA is TGTGCCAGCAGTTACACCACAGGAGGAATTAACACTGAAGCTTTCTTT.

This chain connects TRBV6-5 to TRBJ2-7, with D possibly matching TRBD1 (6 bases). Trimming took 6 bases from V and 2 from J, leaving 14 bases between them. Germline CDR1 is MNHEY and CDR2 is SVGAGI. The CDR3 contains 14 residues. The CDR3 DNA reads TGTGCCAGCAGCCCAACAGGGAACCCCTACGAGCAGTACTTC. It is translated as CASSPTGNPYEQYF.

The rearrangement links TRBV18 to TRBJ1-1; TRBD1 agrees at 9 bases. CDR1 KGHSH and CDR2 LQKENI come from the germline V gene. V lost 6 bases to trimming and J lost 4 bases; unmatched junction nucleotides: 9. CDR3 length equals 15 residues. The CDR3, as DNA: TGTGCCAGCTCCAACAGACAGGGGGAGGGCACTGAAGCTTTCTTT. Amino acids: CASSNRQGEGTEAFF.

J is TRBJ2-1 and V is TRBV5-6, with D uncertain. This CDR3 has 13 residues. Trimming shortened V by 0 bases and J by 9 bases, and 10 bases separated the two germline ends. CDR1 and CDR2 (germline): SGHDT, YYEEEE. CDR3: CASSLVSAGEQFF. CDR3 coding DNA: TGTGCCAGCAGCTTGGTCAGCGCTGGTGAGCAGTTCTTC.

The V and J genes are TRBV29-1 and TRBJ1-2, with TRBD1 matching over 9 bases. J gave up 7 bases and V 7 bases, and 10 bases lay outside the gene matches. The CDR3 runs to 13 residues. From germline, CDR1 is SQVTM and CDR2 ANQGSEA. Here the CDR3 reads CSGGDRVAGGYTF. The CDR3 DNA sequence: TGCAGCGGGGGGGACAGGGTGGCTGGTGGCTACACCTTC.

This clone appeared a few times. V is TRBV6-4 and J is TRBJ1-6; D remains ambiguous. From germline, CDR1 is MRHNA and CDR2 SNTAGT. V lost 5 bases and J lost 7, with 12 bases in between. The CDR3 totals 14 residues. DNA of the CDR3: TGTGCCAGCAGTCCGAGGATCGGGAATTCACCCCTCCACTTT. This translates into CASSPRIGNSPLHF.

The genes are TRBV2 and TRBJ2-3; D unclear. The germline CDR1 and CDR2 sequences are SNHLY and FYNNEI. This CDR3 spans 15 amino acids. V lost 5 bases and J lost 0, with 12 bases in between. The CDR3 here is CASSLADPSTDTQYF. The CDR3 DNA reads as TGTGCCAGCAGTCTGGCAGACCCTAGCACAGATACGCAGTATTTT.

V gene TRBV19 combines with J gene TRBJ1-2; D ambiguous. V shed 1 base and J shed 5 bases, with 5 bases lying between them. This CDR3 spans 12 amino acids. Germline lookup yields CDR1 LNHDA and CDR2 SQIVND (reference sequence). The CDR3: CASSIVPYGYTF. CDR3 sequence (DNA): TGTGCCAGTAGTATAGTTCCTTATGGCTACACCTTC.

The genes are TRBV9 and TRBJ1-6, with D unresolved. This CDR3 contains 15 residues. V was shortened by 0 bases and J by 7 bases, with 11 bases between the two germline ends. CDR1 and CDR2 from the germline V gene are SGDLS and YYNGEE. In DNA, the CDR3 is TGTGCCAGCAGCGTAGAACACCTAGCGAATTCACCCCTCCACTTT. Translated, it gives CASSVEHLANSPLHF. Filled out from reference TRBV9 and TRBJ1-6, the complete variable domain reads DSGVTQTPKHLITATGQRVTLRCSPRSGDLSVYWYQQSLDQGLQFLIQYYNGEERAKGNILERFSAQQFPDLHSELNLSSLELGDSALYFCASSVEHLANSPLHFGNGTRLTVT.